Below, 19 T cell receptor beta chains from the same sample are listed, as sequenced in a study of PD-L1 blockade in urothelial cancer. The repertoire was sequenced with immunoSEQ multiplex PCR; TCRdb's copy has only in-frame clones and lacks some. The data contain about 32,000 clones, 35% to 40% of them seen just once; the ten biggest clones take up about 8.9%. Material: tumor tissue, obtained before atezolizumab (anti-PD-L1) treatment. The receptor set was obtained from a man in his 60s with urothelial cancer.

A single count supports this clone. The CDR3 loop is CASRTTLRAYEQYF. CDR3 nucleotides: TGTGCCAGCAGAACGACCCTGCGTGCCTACGAGCAGTACTTC. The chain uses TRBV6-8 and TRBJ2-7; unclear D gene. The CDR3 has 14 residues. V shed 6 bases and J shed 2 bases, with 14 bases lying between them. Germline lookup yields CDR1 MNHGY and CDR2 SAAAGT.

This clone was counted between two and nine times. DNA of the CDR3: TGTGCCAGCAGCGACAGGGTCTATGGCTACACCTTC. Amino acids: CASSDRVYGYTF. V and J are TRBV6-8 and TRBJ1-2, with 7 bases fitting TRBD1. The germline gives CDR1 MNHGY, CDR2 SAAAGT. V was pared by 6 bases and J by 4 bases, with 2 bases of the junction left unmatched. The CDR3 sequence is 12 residues long.

The chain has TRBV10-2 and TRBJ2-7, with no clear D. The CDR3 loop spans 15 amino acids. Deletions cut 6 bases from V and 0 bases from J, with 15 bases between. CDR1 WSHSY and CDR2 SAAADI come from the germline V gene. The CDR3, as DNA: TGCGCCAGCAGGCTACCGGGCCTTAGCTCCTACGAGCAGTACTTC. Protein: CASRLPGLSSYEQYF.

This clone was observed at least ten times. The chain employs TRBV6-8 and TRBJ2-7; tentatively, D is TRBD1 (7 bases). The germline V gene has CDR1 MNHGY and CDR2 SAAAGT. The CDR3 length is 13 residues. The V gene lost 10 bases and the J gene lost 1 base, with 14 bases spanning the gap. CDR3 coding DNA: TGTGCCACCTCAGGGGGGTCATCCTACGAGCAGTACTTC. Translation: CATSGGSSYEQYF.

The chain carries TRBV18 and TRBJ2-7, with D perhaps TRBD1 (5 bases). The CDR3 loop spans 15 amino acids. The germline V gene encodes CDR1 KGHSH and CDR2 LQKENI. Trimming pared 0 bases from V and 0 bases from J, leaving 9 bases between. CDR3 in DNA: TGTGCCAGCTCACCACCAAGGACACTCTCCTACGAGCAGTACTTC. Protein product: CASSPPRTLSYEQYF.

The genes are TRBV18 and TRBJ2-3; 9 positions match TRBD2. This CDR3 comprises 17 residues. Unmatched junction bases numbered 13, after V lost 4 bases and J lost 5 bases. CDR1 is KGHSH and CDR2 is LQKENI in the germline V gene. The CDR3: CASSRGPAGGPQDTQYF. CDR3 in DNA: TGTGCCAGCTCACGAGGCCCGGCGGGAGGGCCCCAAGATACGCAGTATTTT.

The chain joins TRBV18 to TRBJ2-7; D uncertain. CDR1 KGHSH and CDR2 LQKENI come from the germline V gene. This CDR3 contains 13 residues. Trimming shortened V by 3 bases and J by 3 bases, and 9 bases separated the two germline ends. The CDR3 spells CASSPTDRYEQYF. In DNA form, the CDR3 reads TGTGCCAGCTCACCTACGGACCGCTACGAGCAGTACTTC.

This clone has only one observation. This chain's CDR3 is CASSPGEGKGEKLFF. For the CDR3, the DNA is TGTGCCAGCAGCCCCGGGGAGGGGAAGGGTGAAAAACTGTTTTTT. This chain joins TRBV9 and TRBJ1-4, with TRBD1 as a possible D gene (5 bases). The ends were cut back, 4 bases at V and 7 bases at J, with 17 bases in the middle. CDR1 and CDR2 from the germline V gene are SGDLS and YYNGEE. This CDR3 contains 15 residues.

The V and J genes are TRBV5-1 and TRBJ1-3; 7 nucleotides agree with TRBD1. The CDR3 loop spans 15 amino acids. Germline loops: CDR1 SGHRS, CDR2 YFSETQ. V dropped 4 bases and J dropped 2; count of bases not matched to a gene: 6. CDR3 sequence reads: CASSPFDRAGNTIYF. The CDR3 coding sequence is TGCGCCAGCAGCCCATTCGACAGGGCTGGAAACACCATATATTTT.

There are many counts of this clone. The chain recombines TRBV6-1 with TRBJ1-1, with 7 bases matching TRBD1. V shed 0 bases, J shed 0 bases, and the junction held 13 bases outside the gene matches. CDR3 length: 19 residues. Germline-derived CDR1 and CDR2 are MNHNS and SASEGT. In nucleotides, the CDR3 is TGTGCCAGCAGTGAAGCTCAAAAGGGGGCCTCCGGCATGAACACTGAAGCTTTCTTT. This gives the protein CASSEAQKGASGMNTEAFF.

J is TRBJ2-5 and V is TRBV7-8; 10 bases align to TRBD1. CDR1 and CDR2 (germline): SGHVS, FQNEAQ. J gave up 1 base and V 5 bases, and 4 bases lay outside the gene matches. This CDR3 is 15 amino acids long. The CDR3 DNA reads TGTGCCAGCAGCCCAGGGGACAGGGGCCAAGAGACCCAGTACTTC. Protein: CASSPGDRGQETQYF.

The chain uses TRBV5-1 and TRBJ1-5; D is unresolved. Germline V gives CDR1 SGHRS, CDR2 YFSETQ. This CDR3 region has 14 residues. V shed 2 bases and J shed 6 bases, with 12 bases lying between them. The CDR3 coding sequence is TGCGCCAGCAGCTTAAGAGGGTTGGGTCAGCCCCAGCATTTT. It specifies CASSLRGLGQPQHF.

This sequence joins TRBV5-1 and TRBJ1-4; the D is unclear. The CDR3 consists of 14 residues. V lost 1 base and J 0 bases, leaving 4 bases between the germline ends. Germline CDR1 SGHRS, CDR2 YFSETQ. CDR3 residues: CASSLTATNEKLFF. The CDR3 DNA is TGCGCCAGCAGCTTGACAGCAACTAATGAAAAACTGTTTTTT.

This chain links TRBV9 with TRBJ2-1; D unclear. This CDR3 has 16 amino acids. Germline assignment: CDR1 SGDLS and CDR2 YYNGEE. V lost 0 bases to trimming and J lost 5 bases, with 15 bases between them. CDR3 coding DNA: TGTGCCAGCAGCGTAGTAATTGGGGATGACAACAATGAGCAGTTCTTC. Encoded protein: CASSVVIGDDNNEQFF. The complete variable domain, with remaining parts taken from reference TRBV9 and TRBJ2-1, reads DSGVTQTPKHLITATGQRVTLRCSPRSGDLSVYWYQQSLDQGLQFLIQYYNGEERAKGNILERFSAQQFPDLHSELNLSSLELGDSALYFCASSVVIGDDNNEQFFGPGTRLTVL.

This clone was detected ten times or more. The chain has TRBV4-1 and TRBJ2-7, with TRBD1 identical over 8 bases. V shed 5 bases and J 5 bases; nucleotides not matched to a gene: 8. Germline CDR1 and CDR2: MGHRA and YSYEKL. This CDR3 spans 14 amino acids. The CDR3 nucleotides are TGCGCCAGCAGCACGGGACAGGTTGGCGACGAGCAGTACTTC. Translated: CASSTGQVGDEQYF.

This clone has a handful of counts. The chain carries TRBV6-8 and TRBJ2-7; 9 nucleotides align to TRBD1. The CDR3 extends over 14 amino acids. The trim removed 10 bases at V and 4 bases at J, leaving 11 bases unmatched. Germline V gene sequence: CDR1 MNHGY, CDR2 SAAAGT. The CDR3 spells CAISLQGAGYEQYF. The CDR3 region has the DNA TGTGCCATCAGCTTACAGGGGGCTGGATACGAGCAGTACTTC.

This clone was picked up many times. Germline and junction disagree at one end, which may indicate a read error. The V and J genes are TRBV6-8 and TRBJ1-2; D possibly corresponds to TRBD1 (6 bases). The CDR3 covers 14 residues. CDR1 and CDR2 (germline): MNHGY, SAAAGT. The CDR3 protein is CAISVTGGLDGYTF. The CDR3, as DNA: TGTGCCATCAGTGTGACGGGGGGCTTGGATGGCTACACCTTC.

This clone showed up just a few times. The chain has TRBV6-8 and TRBJ1-2; a possible D gene is TRBD1 (6 bases). Germline V gives CDR1 MNHGY, CDR2 SAAAGT. The CDR3 extends over 14 amino acids. Trimming took 8 bases from V and 4 from J, leaving 17 bases between them. CDR3 amino acids: CASSRQEGSYGYTF. As DNA, the CDR3 is TGTGCCAGCTCTCGACAGGAGGGAAGCTATGGCTACACCTTC.

This clone was detected only a few times. The CDR3, as DNA: TGTGCCAGCAGCTTTAGCGGGAGTACAGATACGCAGTATTTT. This sequence encodes CASSFSGSTDTQYF. This rearrangement joins TRBV11-3 to TRBJ2-3; 9 bases are shared with TRBD2. V shed 3 bases, J shed 3 bases, and the junction held 1 base outside the gene matches. The CDR3 sequence is 14 residues long. CDR1 and CDR2 (germline): SGHNT, YENEEA. Supplemented by reference TRBV11-3 and TRBJ2-3, the full variable domain reads EAGVVQSPRYKIIEKKQPVAFWCNPISGHNTLYWYLQNLGQGPELLIRYENEEAVDDSQLPKDRFSAERLKGVDSTLKIQPAELGDSAVYLCASSFSGSTDTQYFGPGTRLTVL.